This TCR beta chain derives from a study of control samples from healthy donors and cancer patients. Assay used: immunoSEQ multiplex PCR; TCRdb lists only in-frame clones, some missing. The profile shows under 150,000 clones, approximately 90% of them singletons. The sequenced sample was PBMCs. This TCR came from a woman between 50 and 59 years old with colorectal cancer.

CDR3 protein: CAWSPGNGGNQPQHF. In nucleotides, the CDR3 is TGTGCCTGGAGTCCTGGGAACGGGGGCAATCAGCCCCAGCATTTT. J is TRBJ1-5 and V is TRBV30, with no clear D. Germline loops: CDR1 GTSNPN, CDR2 SVGIG (reference sequence). The CDR3 is made up of 15 amino acids. Trimming pared 2 bases from V and 2 bases from J, leaving 13 bases between.